This record covers a single T cell receptor beta chain. In the source study's methods: Reference gene primer amplification yielded estimated nucleated cell counts. Measured with immunoSEQ multiplex PCR; TCRdb has only the in-frame clones, and not every one. D and trimming come from the DNA, and the V and J calls and clone size come from that table. The profile shows about 57,000 clones, 75% to 95% of them singletons. The data were obtained in a study of blood T cell repertoires in COVID-19. Study at large: Specimens from acute and convalescent COVID-19 originated in the United States, Italy and Spain. PBMCs, B-cell-depleted T cells, or T cells provided the cDNA or gDNA that made up the material.

The sequenced material came from peripheral blood. The source of this sequence is a man aged 55-75 years with acute or convalescent COVID-19.

The CDR3 DNA follows: TGTGCCAGCAACCCGACGGGTAACTATGGCTACACCTTC. Its protein product is CASNPTGNYGYTF. The J gene is TRBJ1-2, the V gene TRBV6-2 or TRBV6-3; D remains unclear. CDR1 and CDR2 (germline): MNHEY, SVGEGT. V lost 7 bases to trimming and J lost 1 base, with 10 bases between them. The CDR3 has 13 amino acids.